These 7 T cell receptor beta chains share one sample of origin, sequenced in a study of CD8 T cells in Susac syndrome. RNA was extracted with the RNeasy kit, and a quantity of roughly 0.5 to 1 ug was reverse transcribed using random hexamers. MiXCR, run by TCRdb on the immunoSEQ multiplex PCR reads, gives a single entry per CDR3 protein. The table has more than 100,000 distinct CDR3 sequences, roughly 95% seen once; the top ten hold more than 0.095%. The sequenced sample was CD4+ T cells from PBMCs. The source of these receptors is a human donor in good health.

The chain employs TRBV6-5 and TRBJ2-1, with 9 bases matching TRBD2. V gave up 5 bases and J gave up 0 bases; unmatched junction bases: 5. Germline lookup yields CDR1 MNHEY and CDR2 SVGAGI. This CDR3 is 16 amino acids long. The CDR3 coding sequence is TGTGCCAGCAGTATACTAGCGGGCCGCTCCTACAATGAGCAGTTCTTC. Its translation is CASSILAGRSYNEQFF.

The chain couples TRBV7-9 to TRBJ2-1; D may be TRBD2 (6 bases). Between the trimmed V and J ends, which lost 5 bases and 6 bases, there was a span of 14 bases. Germline lookup yields CDR1 SEHNR and CDR2 FQNEAQ (reference sequence). The CDR3 is 14 residues long. CDR3 bases: TGTGCCAGCAGCCGGGGGAACCCCCGCAATGAGCAGTTCTTC. Translation gives CASSRGNPRNEQFF.

This chain uses TRBV7-6 with TRBJ2-6; D may match TRBD1 or TRBD2 (5 bases each). The CDR3 is made up of 16 amino acids. Germline V gives CDR1 SGHVS, CDR2 FNYEAQ. V dropped 2 bases and J dropped 2 bases, with 10 bases sitting between them. This CDR3 is CASSLLGVAGANVLTF. The CDR3 coding sequence is TGTGCCAGCAGCTTATTGGGGGTGGCTGGGGCCAACGTCCTGACTTTC.

This sequence joins TRBV3-1 and TRBJ1-2; a possible D gene is TRBD1 (6 bases). The ends were cut back, 4 bases at V and 5 bases at J, with 17 bases in the middle. Germline CDR1 and CDR2: LGHDT and YNNKEL (reference sequence). CDR3 length: 15 amino acids. CDR3 protein: CASSPLDRFQYGYTF. CDR3 coding DNA: TGTGCCAGCAGCCCCCTCGACAGGTTCCAGTATGGCTACACCTTC.

The rearrangement links TRBV5-5 to TRBJ2-7, with D perhaps being TRBD1 or TRBD2 (6 bases each). Germline V gives CDR1 SGHKS, CDR2 YYEKEE (reference sequence). The CDR3 spans 14 residues. V lost 4 bases, J lost 5 bases, and 16 bases lay in between. The CDR3 here is CASSRGPHLDEQYF. CDR3 coding DNA: TGTGCCAGCAGCCGGGGGCCCCACCTCGACGAGCAGTACTTC.

This chain joins TRBV30 and TRBJ2-5, with 8 bases that match TRBD2. The junction had 15 bases not matched to a gene; V was cut back by 7 bases and J by 5 bases. The CDR3 totals 15 residues. Germline values: CDR1 GTSNPN, CDR2 SVGIG (reference sequence). The CDR3 sequence is CALRSAKRGIETQYF. The CDR3 nucleotides read TGTGCCTTGAGGTCGGCCAAGCGGGGGATTGAGACCCAGTACTTC.

The chain is built from TRBV12-3 or TRBV12-4 and TRBJ2-6, with D possibly TRBD2 on 6 matching bases. The CDR3 length is 16 residues. The ends were cut back, 4 bases at V and 1 base at J, with 11 bases in the middle. CDR3 nucleotide sequence: TGTGCCAGCAGTTCAATCGGGGGTTCTGGGGCCAACGTCCTGACTTTC. Its translation is CASSSIGGSGANVLTF.